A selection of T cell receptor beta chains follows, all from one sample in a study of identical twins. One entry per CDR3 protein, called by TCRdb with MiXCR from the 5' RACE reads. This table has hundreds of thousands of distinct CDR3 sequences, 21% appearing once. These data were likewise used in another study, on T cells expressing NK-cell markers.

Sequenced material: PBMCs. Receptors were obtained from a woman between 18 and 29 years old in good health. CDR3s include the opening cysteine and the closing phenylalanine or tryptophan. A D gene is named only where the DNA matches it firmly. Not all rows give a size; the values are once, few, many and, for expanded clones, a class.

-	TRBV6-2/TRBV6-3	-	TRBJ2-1	CASSYSATSSNEQFF	TGTGCCAGCAGTTACTCGGCGACCTCGAGCAATGAGCAGTTCTTC
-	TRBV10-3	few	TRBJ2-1	CAIRTRWDEQFF	TGTGCCATCAGAACTAGGTGGGATGAGCAGTTCTTC
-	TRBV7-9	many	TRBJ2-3	CASSSGIFADTQYF	TGTGCCAGCAGCTCAGGGATTTTTGCAGATACGCAGTATTTT
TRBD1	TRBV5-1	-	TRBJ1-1	CASSLRQGANTEAFF	TGCGCCAGCAGCTTACGACAGGGAGCGAACACTGAAGCTTTCTTT
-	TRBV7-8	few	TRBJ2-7	CASSSNGVPSYEQYF	TGTGCCAGCAGCTCCAACGGGGTTCCCTCCTACGAGCAGTACTTC
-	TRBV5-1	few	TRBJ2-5	CASSFLGLISKTQYF	TGCGCCAGCAGCTTCCTGGGACTCATCAGCAAGACCCAGTACTTC
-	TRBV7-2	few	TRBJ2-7	CASSKAGLVGEQYF	TGTGCCAGCAGTAAAGCAGGGCTAGTCGGTGAGCAGTACTTC
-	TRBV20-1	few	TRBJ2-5	CSASKLRTAQETQYF	TGCAGTGCTAGCAAGCTTCGGACAGCCCAAGAGACCCAGTACTTC
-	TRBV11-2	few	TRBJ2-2	CASSLRTFRSFTNTGELFF	TGTGCCAGCAGCTTAAGGACATTCAGATCCTTTACGAACACCGGGGAGCTGTTTTTT
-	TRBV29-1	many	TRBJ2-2	CSVEGQTTGELFF	TGCAGCGTTGAAGGACAGACCACCGGGGAGCTGTTTTTT
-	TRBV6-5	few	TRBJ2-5	CASSYSGGIETQYF	TGTGCCAGCAGTTACTCGGGGGGCATAGAGACCCAGTACTTC
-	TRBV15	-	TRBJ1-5	CATSYGQTLDQPQHF	TGTGCCACCAGCTATGGACAGACACTAGATCAGCCCCAGCATTTT
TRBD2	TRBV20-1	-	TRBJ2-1	CSAPVSGNLYNEQFF	TGCAGTGCTCCGGTTAGCGGGAACCTATACAATGAGCAGTTCTTC
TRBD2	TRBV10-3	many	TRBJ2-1	CAITSGGLHEQFF	TGTGCCATCACTAGCGGGGGGCTGCATGAGCAGTTCTTC
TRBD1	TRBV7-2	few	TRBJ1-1	CASTVQGVTEAFF	TGTGCCAGCACCGTACAGGGGGTAACTGAAGCTTTCTTT
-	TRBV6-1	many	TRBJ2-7	CASSRAGSYEQYF	TGTGCCAGCAGTAGAGCAGGCAGCTACGAGCAGTACTTC
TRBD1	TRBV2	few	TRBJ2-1	CASSTRDRGDNEQFF	TGTGCCAGCAGTACCCGGGACAGGGGGGACAATGAGCAGTTCTTC
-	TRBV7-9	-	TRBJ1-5	CASSLDQIGNQPQHF	TGTGCCAGCAGCTTAGACCAGATCGGCAATCAGCCCCAGCATTTT
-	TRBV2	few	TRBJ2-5	CASTGRWQETQYF	TGTGCCAGCACTGGCAGGTGGCAAGAGACCCAGTACTTC
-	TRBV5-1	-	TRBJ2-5	CASSLDTKETQYF	TGCGCCAGCAGCTTAGACACCAAGGAGACCCAGTACTTC
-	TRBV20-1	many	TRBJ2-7	CSASSYWWQYF	TGCAGTGCCAGTAGCTATTGGTGGCAGTACTTC
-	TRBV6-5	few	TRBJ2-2	CASSRMGELFF	TGTGCCAGCAGTCGTATGGGGGAGCTGTTTTTT
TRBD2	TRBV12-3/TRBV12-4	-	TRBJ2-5	CASSGGGAETQYF	TGTGCCAGCAGTGGGGGAGGGGCCGAGACCCAGTACTTC
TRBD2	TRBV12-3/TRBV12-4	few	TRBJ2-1	CASISGLAGVTEQFF	TGTGCCAGCATTAGCGGACTAGCGGGAGTAACCGAGCAGTTCTTC
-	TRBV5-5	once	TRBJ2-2	CASRTVRAGELFF	TGTGCCAGCAGGACAGTAAGGGCCGGGGAGCTGTTTTTT
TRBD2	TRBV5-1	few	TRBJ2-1	CASSRGTSSDNEQFF	TGCGCCAGCAGCCGCGGGACTAGCAGCGACAATGAGCAGTTCTTC
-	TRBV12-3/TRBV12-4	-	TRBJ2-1	CASSPGVGVRYNEQFF	TGTGCCAGCAGCCCGGGTGTGGGGGTGAGGTACAATGAGCAGTTCTTC
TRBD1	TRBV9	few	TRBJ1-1	CASSEAPRGIRTEAFF	TGTGCCAGCAGCGAGGCCCCCAGGGGGATTAGGACTGAAGCTTTCTTT
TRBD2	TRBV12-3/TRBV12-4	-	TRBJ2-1	CASSWGTSGDEQFF	TGTGCCAGCAGTTGGGGGACTAGCGGCGATGAGCAGTTCTTC
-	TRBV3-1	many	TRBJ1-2	CASSRVGADGYTF	TGTGCCAGCAGCCGGGTGGGGGCTGATGGCTACACCTTC
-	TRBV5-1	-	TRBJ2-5	CASRDPGREVETQYF	TGCGCCAGCAGAGACCCAGGGCGAGAGGTAGAGACCCAGTACTTC
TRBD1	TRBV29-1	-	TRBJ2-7	CSVDQPGGYEQYF	TGCAGCGTTGATCAGCCAGGGGGCTACGAGCAGTACTTC
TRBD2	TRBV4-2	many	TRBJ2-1	CASSQDPGLAAVF	TGTGCCAGCAGCCAAGATCCCGGACTAGCGGCGGTCTTC
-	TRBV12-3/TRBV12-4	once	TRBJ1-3	CASSWGKVGGNTIYF	TGTGCCAGCAGTTGGGGAAAGGTGGGCGGAAACACCATATATTTT
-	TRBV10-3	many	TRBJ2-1	CATKRLETWGSDEQFF	TGTGCCACCAAGCGACTAGAAACATGGGGGAGTGATGAGCAGTTCTTC
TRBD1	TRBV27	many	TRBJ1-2	CASSLGTGGGYTF	TGTGCCAGCAGTTTGGGGACAGGGGGAGGCTACACCTTC
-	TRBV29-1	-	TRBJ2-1	CSVPAGSSYNEQFF	TGCAGCGTTCCCGCAGGGAGCTCCTACAATGAGCAGTTCTTC
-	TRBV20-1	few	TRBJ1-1	CSARDQGPGNTEAFF	TGCAGTGCTAGAGATCAAGGGCCGGGGAACACTGAAGCTTTCTTT
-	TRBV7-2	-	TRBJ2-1	CASSLSLVSYNEQFF	TGTGCCAGCAGCTTATCGCTGGTTTCCTACAATGAGCAGTTCTTC
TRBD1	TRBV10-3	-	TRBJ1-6	CAIRDRGSPLHF	TGTGCCATCAGGGACAGGGGTTCACCCCTCCACTTT
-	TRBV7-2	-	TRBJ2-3	CASSSPFSTDTQYF	TGTGCCAGCAGCTCCCCATTCAGCACAGATACGCAGTATTTT
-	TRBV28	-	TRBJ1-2	CASTKNYGYTF	TGTGCCAGCACTAAGAACTATGGCTACACCTTC
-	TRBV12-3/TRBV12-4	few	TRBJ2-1	CASSTVFLPGINEQFF	TGTGCCAGCAGTACTGTCTTCCTGCCAGGGATTAATGAGCAGTTCTTC
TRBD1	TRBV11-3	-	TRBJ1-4	CASSRQGPNEKLFF	TGTGCCAGCAGCCGACAGGGCCCTAATGAAAAACTGTTTTTT
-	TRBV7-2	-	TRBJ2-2	CASSRSSNTGELFF	TGTGCCAGCAGCCGAAGCTCGAACACCGGGGAGCTGTTTTTT
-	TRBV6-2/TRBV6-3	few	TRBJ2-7	CASSYSDGSYEQYF	TGTGCCAGCAGTTACTCCGACGGTTCCTACGAGCAGTACTTC
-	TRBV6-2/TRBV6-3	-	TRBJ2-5	CASSHRAQAPTRRGETQYF	TGTGCCAGCAGTCACCGAGCCCAAGCCCCGACCCGACGCGGGGAGACCCAGTACTTC
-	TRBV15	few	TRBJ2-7	CATSRDLRTGGGISYEQYF	TGTGCCACCAGCAGAGATCTGCGGACTGGTGGAGGTATCTCCTACGAGCAGTACTTC
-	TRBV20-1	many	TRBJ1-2	CSARDREQGSGYTF	TGCAGTGCTAGAGATCGGGAACAGGGTAGTGGCTACACCTTC
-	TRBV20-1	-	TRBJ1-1	CSAIVPNTEAFF	TGCAGTGCCATCGTTCCGAACACTGAAGCTTTCTTT
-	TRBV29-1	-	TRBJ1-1	CSVWRGTEAFF	TGCAGCGTTTGGAGGGGTACTGAAGCTTTCTTT
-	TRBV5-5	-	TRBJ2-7	CASSLVQGGWEQYF	TGTGCCAGCAGCTTGGTTCAGGGCGGGTGGGAGCAGTACTTC